Presented here are 5 T cell receptor beta chains from one specimen sequenced in a study of CD8 T cells in Susac syndrome. RNA in amounts of 0.5 to 1 ug was reverse transcribed with random hexamers. One entry per CDR3 protein results from TCRdb running MiXCR on the immunoSEQ multiplex PCR reads. The sample records approximately 210,000 distinct CDR3 sequences, roughly 96% being singletons. The material sequenced was CD4+ T cells from PBMCs. The source of these receptors is a human donor with multiple sclerosis.

V is TRBV27 and J is TRBJ2-1; TRBD2 might be the D (6 bases). This CDR3 spans 13 amino acids. The V end lost 4 bases, the J end lost 9 bases, and 13 bases lay between the germline ends. Germline CDR1 MNHEY, CDR2 SMNVEV (reference sequence). The CDR3 DNA reads TGTGCCAGCAGTTGGTACCGGGAGTCTGAGCAGTTCTTC. Translating it yields CASSWYRESEQFF.

The chain uses TRBV3-1 and TRBJ1-1, with TRBD1 matching 7 bases. The CDR3 sequence is 16 residues long. J lost 5 bases, V lost 5 bases, and 14 bases had no gene match. Germline assignment: CDR1 LGHDT and CDR2 YNNKEL (reference sequence). The CDR3 here is CASSEGRQGLRTEAFF. The CDR3 bases are TGTGCCAGCAGCGAAGGACGACAGGGTCTAAGGACTGAAGCTTTCTTT. The full variable domain, in which reference TRBV3-1 and TRBJ1-1 provide the parts outside the CDR3, is DTAVSQTPKYLVTQMGNDKSIKCEQNLGHDTMYWYKQDSKKFLKIMFSYNNKELIINETVPNRFSPKSPDKAHLNLHINSLELGDSAVYFCASSEGRQGLRTEAFFGQGTRLTVV.

The chain couples TRBV7-2 to TRBJ2-1; 14 positions agree with TRBD2. CDR3 length equals 15 residues. The V and J ends lost 6 bases and 7 bases, in that order; junction bases with no gene match: 5. Germline V CDR1 and CDR2: SGHTA, FQGNSA. The CDR3 DNA reads TGTGCCAGCAGACCCAGGACTAGCGGGAGGAATGAGCAGTTCTTC. Residues: CASRPRTSGRNEQFF.

This chain uses TRBV27 with TRBJ2-1; 11 bases are a match to TRBD2. Per germline, CDR1 MNHEY and CDR2 SMNVEV (reference sequence). The CDR3 contains 16 residues. Unmatched junction bases numbered 9, after V lost 5 bases and J lost 6 bases. The CDR3 loop is CASSEILAGGPNEQFF. CDR3 nucleotide sequence: TGTGCCAGCAGTGAGATATTAGCGGGGGGGCCCAATGAGCAGTTCTTC.

The chain joins TRBV12-3 or TRBV12-4 to TRBJ2-7; a possible D gene is TRBD2 (5 bases). The CDR3 extends over 16 amino acids. Between the trimmed V and J ends, which lost 3 bases and 0 bases, there was a span of 15 bases. In nucleotides, the CDR3 is TGTGCCAGCAGTTTGGGGAGACGGCAGAGCTCCTACGAGCAGTACTTC. It encodes CASSLGRRQSSYEQYF.